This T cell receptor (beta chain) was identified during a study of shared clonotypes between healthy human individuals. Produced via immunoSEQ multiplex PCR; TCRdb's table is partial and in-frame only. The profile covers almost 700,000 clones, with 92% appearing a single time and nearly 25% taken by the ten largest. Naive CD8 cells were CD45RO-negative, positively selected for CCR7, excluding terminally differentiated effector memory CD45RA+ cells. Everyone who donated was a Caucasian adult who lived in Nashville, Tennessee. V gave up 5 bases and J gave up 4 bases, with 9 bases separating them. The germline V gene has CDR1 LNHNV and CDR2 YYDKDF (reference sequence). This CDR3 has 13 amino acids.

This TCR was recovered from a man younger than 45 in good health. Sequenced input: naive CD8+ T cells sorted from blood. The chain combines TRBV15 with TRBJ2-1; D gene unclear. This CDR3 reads CATSATSYNEQFF. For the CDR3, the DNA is TGTGCCACCAGCGCGACATCATACAATGAGCAGTTCTTC. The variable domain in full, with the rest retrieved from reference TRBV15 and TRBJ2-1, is DAMVIQNPRYQVTQFGKPVTLSCSQTLNHNVMYWYQQKSSQAPKLLFHYYDKDFNNEADTPDNFQSRRPNTSFCFLDIRSPGLGDTAMYLCATSATSYNEQFFGPGTRLTVL.